Listed below are T cell receptor beta chains from one sample, sequenced in a study of blood T cells in healthy people across ages. TCRdb processed the 5' RACE reads anew with MiXCR; each CDR3 protein has one entry. Among about 1.6 million distinct CDR3 sequences listed, 34% were seen once. What was sequenced was blood. The receptors derive from a woman in her twenties or thirties in good health. Each CDR3 is given with its conserved first and last residue. Fields, in order: J gene, CDR3 length, D gene, V gene, clone size, CDR3 DNA, CDR3 protein. The D gene is left open where the match is weak. Clone size is not always given. Where it is, it says once, few, many or a class for expanded clones.

J: TRBJ2-7; length: 13; D: -; V: TRBV7-3; size: few; DNA: TGTGCCAGCAGCTTAACGGACTCTCTCGAGCAGTACTTC; CDR3: CASSLTDSLEQYF
J: TRBJ2-7; length: 14; D: -; V: TRBV28; size: -; DNA: TGTGCCGGCAGTCTAACCCGGGCAGCCTACGAGCAGTACTTC; CDR3: CAGSLTRAAYEQYF
J: TRBJ1-1; length: 15; D: -; V: TRBV25-1; size: few; DNA: TGTGCCAGCAGTGAAACGGGGGGAAGGAACACTGAAGCTTTCTTT; CDR3: CASSETGGRNTEAFF
J: TRBJ2-7; length: 16; D: TRBD2; V: TRBV4-1; size: many; DNA: TGCGCCAGCAGCCACCCCTTACTAGCGGACTCCTACGAGCAGTACTTC; CDR3: CASSHPLLADSYEQYF
J: TRBJ1-6; length: 17; D: -; V: TRBV20-1; size: few; DNA: TGCAGTGCTAGAGAGCCAAATTTTGGGACTGGGAATTCACCCCTCCACTTT; CDR3: CSAREPNFGTGNSPLHF
J: TRBJ2-3; length: 16; D: -; V: TRBV5-1; size: -; DNA: TGCGCCAGCAGCTTTGGGGCGGGGCAGCCCACAGGTACGCAGTATTTT; CDR3: CASSFGAGQPTGTQYF
J: TRBJ2-5; length: 11; D: -; V: TRBV28; size: -; DNA: TGTGCCAGCAGTTTCAGGGCGGGGCAGTACTTC; CDR3: CASSFRAGQYF
J: TRBJ1-5; length: 15; D: TRBD1; V: TRBV27; size: few; DNA: TGTGCCAGCAGACAAGGACAGGGCAGCAATCAGCCCCAGCATTTT; CDR3: CASRQGQGSNQPQHF
J: TRBJ1-4; length: 16; D: TRBD1; V: TRBV9; size: few; DNA: TGTGCCAGCAGCGCCAGGGACAGCCGGCATTCGGAAAAACTGTTTTTT; CDR3: CASSARDSRHSEKLFF
J: TRBJ2-1; length: 15; D: -; V: TRBV14; size: -; DNA: TGTGCCAGCAGCCAAATGCAGGATTACTACAATGAGCAGTTCTTC; CDR3: CASSQMQDYYNEQFF
J: TRBJ1-2; length: 17; D: -; V: TRBV20-1; size: few; DNA: TGCAGTGCTAAAGCCTGGGGAGGGGCAAAGGGTGTATATGGCTACACCTTC; CDR3: CSAKAWGGAKGVYGYTF
J: TRBJ1-2; length: 14; D: -; V: TRBV3-1; size: -; DNA: TGTGCCAGCAGCCAGTTTACAGAGGACTATGGCTACACCTTC; CDR3: CASSQFTEDYGYTF
J: TRBJ2-7; length: 13; D: -; V: TRBV3-1; size: once; DNA: TGTGCCGGCAGCCTAAGGTCTACCTACGAGCAGTACTTC; CDR3: CAGSLRSTYEQYF
J: TRBJ2-3; length: 13; D: -; V: TRBV25-1; size: -; DNA: TGTGCCAGCAGTGCCTCATCCGCAGATACGCAGTATTTT; CDR3: CASSASSADTQYF
J: TRBJ2-5; length: 13; D: -; V: TRBV30; size: -; DNA: TGTGCCTGGAGTGTTCATTTACAAGAGACCCAGTACTTC; CDR3: CAWSVHLQETQYF
J: TRBJ2-7; length: 15; D: TRBD2; V: TRBV5-1; size: few; DNA: TGCGCCAGCAGCTTAGAGACTAGCGGGAGAGGCGAGCAGTACTTC; CDR3: CASSLETSGRGEQYF
J: TRBJ2-1; length: 13; D: TRBD2; V: TRBV24-1; size: many; DNA: TGTGCCACCAGTGAATCGGGACTAGATGAGCAGTTCTTC; CDR3: CATSESGLDEQFF
J: TRBJ2-3; length: 19; D: TRBD2; V: TRBV4-1; size: -; DNA: TGCGCCAGCAGCCAAGAAGGACTAGCGGGTTCCAAGGGCACAGATACGCAGTATTTT; CDR3: CASSQEGLAGSKGTDTQYF
J: TRBJ2-3; length: 16; D: -; V: TRBV27; size: -; DNA: TGTGCCAGCAGTTTAAGCAGAGGACTCGGCACAGATACGCAGTATTTT; CDR3: CASSLSRGLGTDTQYF
J: TRBJ2-2; length: 16; D: -; V: TRBV5-1; size: -; DNA: TGCGCCAGCAGCTCGAGAGGGCAGGTGGACACCGGGGAGCTGTTTTTT; CDR3: CASSSRGQVDTGELFF
J: TRBJ2-7; length: 15; D: TRBD2; V: TRBV28; size: -; DNA: TGTGCCAGCAGTTTATCGACTAGCGACCTTCGGGCCCAGTACTTC; CDR3: CASSLSTSDLRAQYF
J: TRBJ2-5; length: 16; D: TRBD2; V: TRBV7-6; size: -; DNA: TGTGCCAGCAGCTTAGCCATAGCGGGAACTTACAATGAGCAGTACTTC; CDR3: CASSLAIAGTYNEQYF
J: TRBJ2-3; length: 16; D: TRBD2; V: TRBV7-9; size: -; DNA: TGTGCCAGCAGCAACAGGACTAGCGGGAGTACAGATACGCAGTATTTT; CDR3: CASSNRTSGSTDTQYF
J: TRBJ2-7; length: 14; D: TRBD1; V: TRBV9; size: few; DNA: TGTGCCAGCAGCACAGGGGGCCAGGGGTACGAGCAGTACTTC; CDR3: CASSTGGQGYEQYF
J: TRBJ1-2; length: 15; D: TRBD1; V: TRBV10-3; size: -; DNA: TGTGCCATCAGTGAGTCGGAGCAGGGGGCAGGAGGCTACACCTTC; CDR3: CAISESEQGAGGYTF
J: TRBJ2-5; length: 17; D: TRBD2; V: TRBV5-1; size: -; DNA: TGCGCCAGCAGCGCCCTAGCGGGGGGGCCAGGACAAGAGACCCAGTACTTC; CDR3: CASSALAGGPGQETQYF
J: TRBJ2-3; length: 19; D: TRBD2; V: TRBV7-3; size: -; DNA: TGTGCCAGCAGCTTAACCTCTAGCGGGGGGCCCTGGGGCACAGATACGCAGTATTTT; CDR3: CASSLTSSGGPWGTDTQYF
J: TRBJ2-1; length: 15; D: -; V: TRBV6-5; size: few; DNA: TGTGCCAGCAGTTACACGGACGGGACCTACAATGAGCAGTTCTTC; CDR3: CASSYTDGTYNEQFF
J: TRBJ2-5; length: 13; D: -; V: TRBV14; size: -; DNA: TGTGCCAGCAGCCCCAACCCCTCGGAGACCCAGTACTTC; CDR3: CASSPNPSETQYF
J: TRBJ2-2; length: 19; D: TRBD2; V: TRBV15; size: -; DNA: TGTGCCACCAGCAGAGTGGGCCTACTAGCGGGAGGGTACACCGGGGAGCGGTTTTTT; CDR3: CATSRVGLLAGGYTGERFF
J: TRBJ2-7; length: 14; D: -; V: TRBV10-3; size: many; DNA: TGTGCCATCAGTGAAAAGGGACACCTCTACGAGCAGTACTTC; CDR3: CAISEKGHLYEQYF
J: TRBJ2-7; length: 14; D: TRBD1; V: TRBV5-1; size: -; DNA: TGCGCCAGCAGCACAGCGACAGGGATCTACGAGCAGTACTTC; CDR3: CASSTATGIYEQYF
J: TRBJ1-1; length: 13; D: -; V: TRBV5-1; size: -; DNA: TGCGCCACCAAAAGGGGCTCGAACACTGAAGCTTTCTTT; CDR3: CATKRGSNTEAFF
J: TRBJ2-1; length: 13; D: -; V: TRBV24-1; size: few; DNA: TGTGCCAAAGAGAGATCCTCCTACAATGAGCAGTTCTTC; CDR3: CAKERSSYNEQFF
J: TRBJ2-3; length: 15; D: TRBD2; V: TRBV4-1; size: few; DNA: TGCGCCAGCAGCCAAAGGGGACTAGTTTCAGATACGCAGTATTTT; CDR3: CASSQRGLVSDTQYF
J: TRBJ1-2; length: 15; D: -; V: TRBV9; size: few; DNA: TGTGCCAGCAGCGTAGTGATGAATACTAACTATGGCTACACCTTC; CDR3: CASSVVMNTNYGYTF
J: TRBJ2-1; length: 13; D: TRBD2; V: TRBV12-3/TRBV12-4; size: few; DNA: TGTGCCAGCGTGAGCGGGAATGACAATGAGCAGTTCTTC; CDR3: CASVSGNDNEQFF
J: TRBJ2-1; length: 15; D: TRBD2; V: TRBV7-8; size: few; DNA: TGTGCCAGCAGCTCCACTAGCGGGAGCCACAATGAGCAGTTCTTC; CDR3: CASSSTSGSHNEQFF
J: TRBJ2-3; length: 15; D: TRBD2; V: TRBV20-1; size: -; DNA: TGCAGTGCTAGAGATTTGCGGGGGGACACAGATACGCAGTATTTT; CDR3: CSARDLRGDTDTQYF
J: TRBJ2-3; length: 17; D: -; V: TRBV7-6; size: few; DNA: TGTGCCAGCAGCTTAATCTCATTACGATCTAGCACAGATACGCAGTATTTT; CDR3: CASSLISLRSSTDTQYF
J: TRBJ1-2; length: 15; D: TRBD1; V: TRBV4-2; size: many; DNA: TGTGCCAGCAGCCGTCCGGGACAGATAAACTATGGCTACACCTTC; CDR3: CASSRPGQINYGYTF
J: TRBJ1-1; length: 15; D: TRBD1; V: TRBV7-9; size: once; DNA: TGTGCCAGCAGCTTAGCGACAGGGCTTGACACTGAAGCTTTCTTT; CDR3: CASSLATGLDTEAFF
J: TRBJ1-2; length: 13; D: -; V: TRBV6-1; size: few; DNA: TGTGCCAGTCTGAAGGGGTCTAACTATGGCTACACCTTC; CDR3: CASLKGSNYGYTF
J: TRBJ2-7; length: 17; D: TRBD2; V: TRBV3-1; size: -; DNA: TGTGCCAGCAGCCCGAAAGGACTAGCGGGGACCTCCTACGAGCAGTACTTC; CDR3: CASSPKGLAGTSYEQYF
J: TRBJ1-4; length: 14; D: -; V: TRBV7-2; size: few; DNA: TGTGCCAGCAGCTCGGGGGCGATTAATGAAAAACTGTTTTTT; CDR3: CASSSGAINEKLFF
J: TRBJ1-5; length: 14; D: -; V: TRBV20-1; size: -; DNA: TGCAGTGCTTCCTGGAAGTATAGCAATCAGCCCCAGCATTTT; CDR3: CSASWKYSNQPQHF
J: TRBJ1-1; length: 15; D: -; V: TRBV4-1; size: -; DNA: TGCGCCAGCAGCCAAGTGGAGGGGCTCGGCACTGAAGCTTTCTTT; CDR3: CASSQVEGLGTEAFF
J: TRBJ2-2; length: 13; D: -; V: TRBV29-1; size: few; DNA: TGCAGCGTTGGACTAGTTAACACCGGGGAGCTGTTTTTT; CDR3: CSVGLVNTGELFF
J: TRBJ1-1; length: 14; D: -; V: TRBV10-2; size: -; DNA: TGCGCCAGCAGTGAGGAAGGGTGGAACACTGAAGCTTTCTTT; CDR3: CASSEEGWNTEAFF
J: TRBJ1-1; length: 15; D: TRBD1; V: TRBV5-5; size: -; DNA: TGTGCCAGCAGCTGGGAAGGGGGCTTGGACACTGAAGCTTTCTTT; CDR3: CASSWEGGLDTEAFF
J: TRBJ2-1; length: 17; D: -; V: TRBV9; size: -; DNA: TGTGCCAGCAGCGTAGCGTTTGTGCAGGGTTTCGGGAATGAGCAGTTCTTC; CDR3: CASSVAFVQGFGNEQFF
J: TRBJ2-1; length: 17; D: TRBD2; V: TRBV4-2; size: many; DNA: TGTGCCAGCAGCCTCCCAGGCCTAGCGGGGGTCGGGAATGAGCAGTTCTTC; CDR3: CASSLPGLAGVGNEQFF
J: TRBJ2-7; length: 13; D: -; V: TRBV19; size: few; DNA: TGTGCCACCAGAAACGTCCAGGGACGCGAGCAGTACTTC; CDR3: CATRNVQGREQYF
J: TRBJ2-7; length: 15; D: TRBD2; V: TRBV2; size: few; DNA: TGTGCCAGCAGCCCAAGGGCTAGCGGGACTTACGAGCAGTACTTC; CDR3: CASSPRASGTYEQYF
J: TRBJ1-1; length: 17; D: -; V: TRBV11-2; size: -; DNA: TGTGCCAGCAGCTTAAGGGACACCTCTACGATGAACACTGAAGCTTTCTTT; CDR3: CASSLRDTSTMNTEAFF
J: TRBJ2-7; length: 15; D: TRBD1; V: TRBV15; size: -; DNA: TGTGCCACCAGCAGAGAAGGGACAGGGACTTACGAGCAGTACTTC; CDR3: CATSREGTGTYEQYF
J: TRBJ2-3; length: 18; D: TRBD2; V: TRBV5-4; size: -; DNA: TGTGCCAGCAGCCTAGGAGGGCTAGCGGGAGTGGGCACAGATACGCAGTATTTT; CDR3: CASSLGGLAGVGTDTQYF